This entry lists 10 T cell receptor beta chains sequenced from one sample in a study of cytomegalovirus exposure and HLA in healthy donors. PCR primers comprised 60 Vbeta and 13 Jbeta primers. Libraries were prepared by immunoSEQ multiplex PCR; TCRdb keeps only in-frame clonotypes and omits some of them. Of approximately 260,000 clones in the sample, approximately 85% were seen once. The sample taken for sequencing was PBMCs. Receptors originate from a woman aged 40-49 years in good health and CMV-seropositive.

The chain couples TRBV5-1 to TRBJ2-2; 7 nucleotides line up with TRBD2. This CDR3 comprises 16 residues. Germline trimming cut 0 bases from V and 4 bases from J; bases unmatched to any gene: 6. CDR1 and CDR2 (germline): SGHRS, YFSETQ. The CDR3 sequence is CASSLDHPSGTGELFF. Written as DNA, the CDR3 is TGCGCCAGCAGCTTGGATCATCCTAGCGGCACCGGGGAGCTGTTTTTT.

Note on this clone: The sample contains more than one DNA sequence encoding this CDR3. V and J are TRBV28 and TRBJ2-1; 11 bases agree with TRBD2. The length of the CDR3 is 15 residues. V gave up 5 bases and J gave up 4 bases; unmatched junction bases: 4. CDR1 and CDR2 (germline): MDHEN, SYDVKM. CDR3 sequence reads: CASSPGTSGYNEQFF. CDR3 DNA: TGTGCCAGCAGTCCCGGGACTAGCGGATACAATGAGCAGTTCTTC.

J is TRBJ1-4 and V is TRBV7-2; D is possibly TRBD1 (6 bases). The CDR3 contains 17 residues. V was pared by 3 bases and J by 2 bases, with 16 bases between. Germline V gene data show CDR1 as SGHTA and CDR2 as FQGNSA. As DNA, the CDR3 is TGTGCCAGCAGCTTGTGGGGGGGCGGTCAGACTAATGAAAAACTGTTTTTT. As protein: CASSLWGGGQTNEKLFF.

The chain employs TRBV2 and TRBJ2-1; 10 bases align to TRBD2. Trimming removed 3 bases from V and 7 bases from J; junction bases left unmatched: 15. Germline loops: CDR1 SNHLY, CDR2 FYNNEI. The CDR3 spans 18 residues. CDR3 region: CASSDSSGREKVLNEQFF. The CDR3 nucleotides are TGTGCCAGCAGTGATTCCAGCGGGAGGGAAAAAGTACTAAATGAGCAGTTCTTC.

The CDR3 region has the DNA TGTGCCAACCCTACCGTGCAGGTTTTCGATGGCTACACCTTC. Protein product: CANPTVQVFDGYTF. The genes are TRBV6-5 and TRBJ1-2, with D unclear. CDR1 and CDR2 from the germline V gene are MNHEY and SVGAGI. Trimming shortened V by 10 bases and J by 6 bases, and 21 bases separated the two germline ends. The CDR3 covers 14 residues.

The chain recombines TRBV28 with TRBJ2-7; 10 positions agree with TRBD2. The trim removed 2 bases at V and 2 bases at J, leaving 3 bases unmatched. The germline CDR1 and CDR2 sequences are MDHEN and SYDVKM. The CDR3 sequence is 15 residues long. The CDR3 nucleotides are TGTGCCAGCAGTTTACCGAGCGGGAGGGCCTACGAGCAGTACTTC. Amino acid sequence: CASSLPSGRAYEQYF.

Here the CDR3 DNA reads TGTGCCAGCAGTTCCGCGGGGCAGGGCTCCTACAATGAGCAGTTCTTC. Translation: CASSSAGQGSYNEQFF. The rearrangement joins TRBV27 to TRBJ2-1, with a possible D match to TRBD2 (6 bases). Trimming shortened V by 4 bases and J by 0 bases, and 13 bases separated the two germline ends. The germline V gene has CDR1 MNHEY and CDR2 SMNVEV (reference sequence). This CDR3 has 16 residues.

The CDR3 here is CASSIVVAGEYEQYF. CDR3 nucleotide sequence: TGCGCCAGCAGCATCGTCGTAGCGGGAGAGTACGAGCAGTACTTC. This sequence joins TRBV5-1 and TRBJ2-7; TRBD2 matches at 9 bases. Germline CDR1 SGHRS, CDR2 YFSETQ. Losses at the gene ends were 4 bases for V and 4 bases for J; bases not matched to a gene: 9. This CDR3 has 15 amino acids. Complete variable domain (other parts from reference TRBV5-1 and TRBJ2-7): KAGVTQTPRYLIKTRGQQVTLSCSPISGHRSVSWYQQTPGQGLQFLFEYFSETQRNKGNFPGRFSGRQFSNSRSEMNVSTLELGDSALYLCASSIVVAGEYEQYFGPGTRLTVT.

V gene TRBV9 combines with J gene TRBJ2-2, with unresolved D. This CDR3 is built from 15 residues. Germline loops: CDR1 SGDLS, CDR2 YYNGEE. V was clipped by 0 bases and J by 5 bases, with 11 bases between them. CDR3 sequence: CASSVGSRVTGELFF. The CDR3 DNA follows: TGTGCCAGCAGCGTAGGGTCCCGAGTGACCGGGGAGCTGTTTTTT.

A single count supports this clone. The rearrangement joins TRBV13 to TRBJ1-2; D remains unclear. V lost 8 bases and J 9 bases, leaving 16 bases between the germline ends. CDR3 length: 12 residues. Germline CDR1 and CDR2: PRHDT and FYEKMQ (reference sequence). CDR3 region: CASRSGEMSYTF. CDR3 in DNA: TGTGCCAGCCGGAGTGGAGAGATGAGCTACACCTTC.